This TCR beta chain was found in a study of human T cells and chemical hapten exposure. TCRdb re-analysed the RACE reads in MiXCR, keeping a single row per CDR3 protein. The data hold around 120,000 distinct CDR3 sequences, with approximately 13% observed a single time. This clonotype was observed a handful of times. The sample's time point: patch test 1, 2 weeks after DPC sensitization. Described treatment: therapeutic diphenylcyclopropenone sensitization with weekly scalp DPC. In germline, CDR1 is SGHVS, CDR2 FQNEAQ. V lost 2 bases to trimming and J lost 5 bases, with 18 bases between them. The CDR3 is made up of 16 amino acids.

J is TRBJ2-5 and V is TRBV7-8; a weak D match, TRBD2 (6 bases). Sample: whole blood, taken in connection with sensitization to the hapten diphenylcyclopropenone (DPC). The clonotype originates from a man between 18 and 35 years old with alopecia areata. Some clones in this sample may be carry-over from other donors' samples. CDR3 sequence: CASSLRDGSGGETQYF. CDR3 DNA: TGTGCCAGCAGCTTACGGGACGGAAGCGGAGGGGAGACCCAGTACTTC.